This T cell receptor (beta chain) is drawn from a study of CD8+CD57+ T cells in acquired aplastic anemia. The CDR3 length is 11 residues. Per germline, CDR1 SQVTM and CDR2 ANQGSEA. Trimming cost V 4 bases and J 3 bases, with 5 bases left between them. Template material for TCR beta VDJ and CDR3 profiling consisted of genomic DNA. TCRdb reprocessed the reads with MiXCR, giving one entry per CDR3 protein. Altogether 15,000 to 20,000 distinct CDR3 sequences are present, less than 45% being singletons, with the ten largest covering about 86%. Study results and caveats: When set against total CD4+ and CD8+ pools, CD8+CD57+ cells in patients had lower diversity. Shared by patients and controls, some 29 CD8+ CDR3s were abundant in patients.

This clonotype was found a few times. The antigen is undetermined. The authors sequenced patients whose flow cytometry had shown CD8+CD57+ cell expansion. CD8+CD57+ effector memory cells were additionally subjected to sequencing for 2 of 12 patients. The blood sampling took place in patients who had so far received no therapy. This TCR was recovered from a human donor with aplastic anemia. Sequencing was done on a sample of CD8+CD57+ T cells sorted from PBMCs. Subset: bead-enriched CD8+CD57+ effector memory T cells from SAA patients. V gene TRBV29-1 combines with J gene TRBJ2-3; D unclear. The CDR3 DNA is TGCAGCGTTGTCCAGACAGATACGCAGTATTTT. Translated, it gives CSVVQTDTQYF.